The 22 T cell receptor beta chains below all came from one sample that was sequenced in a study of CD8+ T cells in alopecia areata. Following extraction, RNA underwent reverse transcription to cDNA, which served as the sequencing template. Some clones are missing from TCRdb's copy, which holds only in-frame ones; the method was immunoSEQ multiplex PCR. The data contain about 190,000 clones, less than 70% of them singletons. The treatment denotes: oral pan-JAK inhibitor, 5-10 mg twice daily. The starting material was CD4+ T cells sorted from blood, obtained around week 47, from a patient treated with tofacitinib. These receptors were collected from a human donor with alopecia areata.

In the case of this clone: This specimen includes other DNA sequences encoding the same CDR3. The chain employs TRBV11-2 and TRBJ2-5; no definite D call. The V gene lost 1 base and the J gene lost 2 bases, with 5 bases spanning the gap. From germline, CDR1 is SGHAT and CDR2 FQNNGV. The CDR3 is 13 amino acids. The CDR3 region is CASSLGGQETQYF. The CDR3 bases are TGTGCCAGCAGCTTAGGAGGACAAGAGACCCAGTACTTC.

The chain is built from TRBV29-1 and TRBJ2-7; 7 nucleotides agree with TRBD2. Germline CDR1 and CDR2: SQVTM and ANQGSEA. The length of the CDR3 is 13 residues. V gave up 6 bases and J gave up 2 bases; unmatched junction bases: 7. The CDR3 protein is CSVTGTTTYEQYF. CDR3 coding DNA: TGCAGCGTAACCGGGACTACTACCTACGAGCAGTACTTC.

The CDR3 reads CASSPNTEAFF. Written as DNA, the CDR3 is TGTGCCAGCAGCCCGAACACTGAAGCTTTCTTT. V and J are TRBV2 and TRBJ1-1; D is unresolved. The CDR3 spans 11 residues. Germline V gives CDR1 SNHLY, CDR2 FYNNEI. Trimming removed 6 bases from V and 1 base from J, with 3 bases in between.

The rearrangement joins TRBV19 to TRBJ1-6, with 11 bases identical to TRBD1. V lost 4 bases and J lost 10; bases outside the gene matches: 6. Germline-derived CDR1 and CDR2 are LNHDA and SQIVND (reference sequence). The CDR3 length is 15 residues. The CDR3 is CASSTAGTGGSPLHF. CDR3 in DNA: TGTGCCAGTAGTACAGCCGGGACAGGGGGGTCACCCCTCCACTTT.

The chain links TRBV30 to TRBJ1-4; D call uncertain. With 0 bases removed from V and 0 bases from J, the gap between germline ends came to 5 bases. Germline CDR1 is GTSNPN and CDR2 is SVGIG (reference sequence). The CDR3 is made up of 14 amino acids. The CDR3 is CAWSVTATNEKLFF. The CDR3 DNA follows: TGTGCCTGGAGTGTTACTGCAACTAATGAAAAACTGTTTTTT.

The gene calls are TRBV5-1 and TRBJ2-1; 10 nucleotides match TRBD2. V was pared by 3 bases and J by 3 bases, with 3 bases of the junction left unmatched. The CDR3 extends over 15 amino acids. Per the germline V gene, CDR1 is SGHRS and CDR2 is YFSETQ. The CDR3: CASSSTSGDYNEQFF. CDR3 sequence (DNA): TGCGCCAGCAGCTCCACTAGCGGGGACTACAATGAGCAGTTCTTC.

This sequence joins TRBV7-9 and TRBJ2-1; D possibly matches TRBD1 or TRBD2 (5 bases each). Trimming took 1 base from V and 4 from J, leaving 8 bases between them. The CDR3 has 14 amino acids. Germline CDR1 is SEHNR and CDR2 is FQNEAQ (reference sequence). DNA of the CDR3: TGTGCCAGCAGCTTAGATGGGACGTACAATGAGCAGTTCTTC. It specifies CASSLDGTYNEQFF.

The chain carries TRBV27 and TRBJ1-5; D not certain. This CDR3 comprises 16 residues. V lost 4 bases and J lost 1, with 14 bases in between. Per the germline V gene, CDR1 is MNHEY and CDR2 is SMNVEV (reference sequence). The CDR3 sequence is CASSSRVGSSNQPQHF. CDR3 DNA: TGTGCCAGCAGTTCGAGGGTAGGGTCGAGCAATCAGCCCCAGCATTTT.

The CDR3 is CSARSGDTQYF. CDR3 DNA sequence: TGCAGTGCTAGATCCGGTGATACGCAGTATTTT. The chain carries TRBV20-1 and TRBJ2-3, with no clear D. CDR1 and CDR2 (germline): DFQATT, SNEGSKA (reference sequence). This CDR3 comprises 11 residues. V lost 2 bases to trimming and J lost 6 bases, with 6 bases between them.

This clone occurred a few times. The CDR3 sequence is CSVVVSATEAFF. The CDR3 DNA reads TGCAGCGTTGTCGTATCCGCGACTGAAGCTTTCTTT. The chain carries TRBV29-1 and TRBJ1-1; D remains ambiguous. Germline CDR1 and CDR2: SQVTM and ANQGSEA. V lost 4 bases, J lost 5 bases, and 11 bases lay in between. The CDR3 length is 12 residues.

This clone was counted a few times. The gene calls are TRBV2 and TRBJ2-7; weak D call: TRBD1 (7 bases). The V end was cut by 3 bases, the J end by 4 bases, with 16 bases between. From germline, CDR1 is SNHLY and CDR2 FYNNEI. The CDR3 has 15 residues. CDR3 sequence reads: CASSDRRTGGYEQYF. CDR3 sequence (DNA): TGTGCCAGCAGTGATAGGAGGACAGGAGGGTACGAGCAGTACTTC.

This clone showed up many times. As DNA, the CDR3 is TGTGCCAGCAGCTTAGGAACAGGGAGTAACTATGGCTACACCTTC. Protein: CASSLGTGSNYGYTF. The chain has TRBV7-2 and TRBJ1-2; possible D gene TRBD1, 6 bases. V gave up 1 base and J gave up 1 base, with 10 bases separating them. This CDR3 has 15 amino acids. Germline-derived CDR1 and CDR2 are SGHTA and FQGNSA.

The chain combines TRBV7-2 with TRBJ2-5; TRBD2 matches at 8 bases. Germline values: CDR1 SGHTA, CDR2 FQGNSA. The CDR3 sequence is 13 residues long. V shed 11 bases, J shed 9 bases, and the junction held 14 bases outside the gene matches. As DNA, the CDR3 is TGTGCCTCCCTAAAGGCTCTCGGGGGGGCCCAGTACTTC. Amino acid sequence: CASLKALGGAQYF.

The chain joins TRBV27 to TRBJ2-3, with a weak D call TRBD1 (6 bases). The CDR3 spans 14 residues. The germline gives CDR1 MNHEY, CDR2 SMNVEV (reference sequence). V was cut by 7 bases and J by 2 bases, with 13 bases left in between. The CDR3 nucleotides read TGTGCCAGCACTGGACAGTCCCACACAGATACGCAGTATTTT. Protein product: CASTGQSHTDTQYF.

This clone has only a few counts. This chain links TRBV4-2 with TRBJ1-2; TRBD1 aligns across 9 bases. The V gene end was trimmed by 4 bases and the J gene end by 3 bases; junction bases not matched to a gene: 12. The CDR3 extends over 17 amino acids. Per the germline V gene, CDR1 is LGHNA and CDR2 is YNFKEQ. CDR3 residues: CASSPRSGQGMDYGYTF. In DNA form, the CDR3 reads TGTGCCAGCAGCCCCCGTTCGGGACAGGGAATGGACTATGGCTACACCTTC.

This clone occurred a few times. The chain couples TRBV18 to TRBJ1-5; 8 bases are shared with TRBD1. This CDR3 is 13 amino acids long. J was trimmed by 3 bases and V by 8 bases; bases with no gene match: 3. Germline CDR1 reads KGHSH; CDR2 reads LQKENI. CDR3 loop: CASRQGTNQPQHF. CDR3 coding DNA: TGTGCCAGCCGACAGGGGACCAATCAGCCCCAGCATTTT.

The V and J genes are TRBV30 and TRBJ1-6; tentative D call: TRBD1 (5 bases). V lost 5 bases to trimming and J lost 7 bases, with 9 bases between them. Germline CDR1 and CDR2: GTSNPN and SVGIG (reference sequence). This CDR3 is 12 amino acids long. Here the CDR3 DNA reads TGTGCCTGGGGCAGACAGAATTCACCCCTCCACTTT. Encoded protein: CAWGRQNSPLHF. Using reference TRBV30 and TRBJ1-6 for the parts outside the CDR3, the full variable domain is SQTIHQWPATLVQPVGSPLSLECTVEGTSNPNLYWYRQAAGRGLQLLFYSVGIGQISSEVPQNLSASRPQDRQFILSSKKLLLSDSGFYLCAWGRQNSPLHFGNGTRLTVT.

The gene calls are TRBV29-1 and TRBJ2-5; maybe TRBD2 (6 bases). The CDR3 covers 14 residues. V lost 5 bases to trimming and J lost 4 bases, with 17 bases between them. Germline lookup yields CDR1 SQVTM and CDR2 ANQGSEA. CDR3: CSVSPGASGETQYF. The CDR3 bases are TGCAGCGTTAGTCCGGGAGCCTCTGGAGAGACCCAGTACTTC. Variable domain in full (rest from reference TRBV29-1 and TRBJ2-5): SAVISQKPSRDICQRGTSLTIQCQVDSQVTMMFWYRQQPGQSLTLIATANQGSEATYESGFVIDKFPISRPNLTFSTLTVSNMSPEDSSIYLCSVSPGASGETQYFGPGTRLLVL.

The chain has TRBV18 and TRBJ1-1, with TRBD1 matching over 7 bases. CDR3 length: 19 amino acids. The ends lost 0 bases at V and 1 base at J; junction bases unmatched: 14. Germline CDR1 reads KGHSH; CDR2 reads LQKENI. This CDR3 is CASSPPLGTANLGNTEAFF. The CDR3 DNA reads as TGTGCCAGCTCACCACCACTCGGGACAGCAAACCTGGGGAACACTGAAGCTTTCTTT.

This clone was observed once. CDR3 in amino acids: CASSWRHGGQPQHF. The CDR3, as DNA: TGTGCCAGCAGCTGGCGCCATGGTGGACAGCCCCAGCATTTT. The chain couples TRBV5-6 to TRBJ1-5; D is undetermined. The V gene lost 3 bases and the J gene lost 7 bases, with 14 bases spanning the gap. The germline gives CDR1 SGHDT, CDR2 YYEEEE. The CDR3 sequence is 14 residues long.

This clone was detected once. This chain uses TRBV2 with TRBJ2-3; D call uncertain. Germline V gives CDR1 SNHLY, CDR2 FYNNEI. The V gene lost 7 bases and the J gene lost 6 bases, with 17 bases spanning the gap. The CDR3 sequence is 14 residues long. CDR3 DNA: TGTGCCAGCACCCTAGAGCCGATTTCGGATACGCAGTATTTT. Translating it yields CASTLEPISDTQYF.

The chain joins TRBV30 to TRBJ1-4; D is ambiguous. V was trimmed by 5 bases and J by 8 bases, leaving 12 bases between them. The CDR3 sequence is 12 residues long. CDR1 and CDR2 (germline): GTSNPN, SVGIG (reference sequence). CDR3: CAWAPAGEKLFF. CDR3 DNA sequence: TGTGCCTGGGCCCCCGCGGGCGAAAAACTGTTTTTT.